This T cell receptor beta chain was recovered during a study of tumor-infiltrating lymphocytes in primary liver carcinoma. Overall study: Measuring roughly 4 to 11 cm across, the tumors were staged as T1-T3 N0M0. Sequencing of the samples generated roughly 3.65 to 7.5 million productive TCRbeta reads, with similar yields across tissue types.

General study points: Against blood, tumors held a significantly higher top-250-clone fraction (p = 0.039).

cDNA specific to TCR beta was made from 500 ng of total RNA, with a constant-region primer employed for priming. Construction of TCR beta libraries relied on three successive nested multiplex PCR rounds employing slightly modified ARM-PCR. In the first two PCR rounds, TRBV1-TRBV30 forward primers were paired with a C-beta reverse primer, and each round lasted about 9 cycles. TCRdb called the multiplex PCR reads again in MiXCR, with one record for every CDR3 protein. This repertoire shows under 150,000 distinct CDR3 sequences, around two thirds found once; its top ten account for around 8.1%. Unsorted bulk tissue (roughly 17-34 mg) underwent RNA and DNA co-extraction. As for this clonotype: Its antigen is currently unknown. A junction end diverges from the germline sequence, so it may reflect a read error.

Germline CDR1 is SEHNR and CDR2 is FQNEAQ (reference sequence). The CDR3 length is 14 residues. Source material: tumor-adjacent normal liver tissue. The origin of this receptor is a woman aged 55-70 years with primary liver carcinoma and hepatitis B virus infection. This chain uses TRBV7-9 with TRBJ2-7; D is uncertain. CDR3 sequence reads: CTSSLSAGSYEQYF. CDR3 in DNA: TGTACCAGCAGCTTATCTGCCGGATCCTACGAGCAGTACTTC.